The 25 T cell receptor beta chains below all came from one sample that was sequenced in a study of OX40 agonist ivuxolimab in advanced cancers. TCRdb's table, derived via immunoSEQ multiplex PCR, lists solely in-frame clones and lacks some. The data hold tens of thousands of clones, with approximately 83% observed a single time. Sequencing was performed on CD4+ or CD8+ T cells sorted from blood, taken in a trial of the OX40 agonist ivuxolimab. These receptors all stem from an adult with an advanced solid tumor such as melanoma, head and neck, liver or kidney cancer.

The V and J genes are TRBV5-1 and TRBJ1-4; a weak D match, TRBD1 (6 bases). V was trimmed by 3 bases and J by 4 bases, leaving 22 bases between them. Germline V gives CDR1 SGHRS, CDR2 YFSETQ. This CDR3 is built from 18 residues. The DNA for the CDR3 is TGCGCCAGCAGCTCCATTTTAAATTGGGGGCTGGGTAATGAAAAACTGTTTTTT. Encoded protein: CASSSILNWGLGNEKLFF.

The rearrangement uses TRBV7-8 and TRBJ1-5; perhaps TRBD1 as D (6 bases). The CDR3 contains 15 residues. Germline CDR1 and CDR2: SGHVS and FQNEAQ. The V gene lost 1 base and the J gene lost 7 bases, with 14 bases spanning the gap. The CDR3 reads CASSLDTGLNQPQHF. Here the CDR3 DNA reads TGTGCCAGCAGCTTAGACACAGGGTTAAACCAGCCCCAGCATTTT. Variable domain in full (rest from reference TRBV7-8 and TRBJ1-5): GAGVSQSPRYKVAKRGQDVALRCDPISGHVSLFWYQQALGQGPEFLTYFQNEAQLDKSGLPSDRFFAERPEGSVSTLKIQRTQQEDSAVYLCASSLDTGLNQPQHFGDGTRLSIL.

The rearrangement joins TRBV7-8 to TRBJ2-7, with D uncertain. V shed 1 base and J shed 3 bases, with 7 bases lying between them. The CDR3 has 13 residues. Per the germline V gene, CDR1 is SGHVS and CDR2 is FQNEAQ. The CDR3 region has the DNA TGTGCCAGCAGCTTAGACAGCCTCTACGAGCAGTACGTC. Translating gives CASSLDSLYEQYV.

This clone has only one observation. The rearrangement links TRBV5-6 to TRBJ2-5; 9 nucleotides line up with TRBD1. CDR3 length equals 14 residues. Losses at the gene ends were 6 bases for V and 4 bases for J; bases not matched to a gene: 7. The germline V gene encodes CDR1 SGHDT and CDR2 YYEEEE. The CDR3 sequence is CASNLQGAGETQYF. The CDR3 DNA reads as TGTGCCAGCAACCTACAGGGGGCAGGAGAGACCCAGTACTTC.

The CDR3 is CASSLAHFGGQETQYF. In DNA form, the CDR3 reads TGTGCCAGCAGCTTAGCCCACTTCGGGGGCCAAGAGACCCAGTACTTC. The chain uses TRBV7-2 and TRBJ2-5, with D perhaps matching TRBD2 (6 bases). Trimming stripped 0 bases from V and 1 base from J, with 12 bases between. CDR1 is SGHTA, CDR2 FQGNSA, per germline. CDR3 length equals 16 residues.

V is TRBV19 and J is TRBJ1-5; D unclear. This CDR3 region has 19 residues. Germline V gives CDR1 LNHDA, CDR2 SQIVND (reference sequence). With 3 bases removed from V and 0 bases from J, the gap between germline ends came to 21 bases. The CDR3 bases are TGTGCCAGTAGTATCCGGGCCCCGGCCCAAAAATATAGCAATCAGCCCCAGCATTTT. Translation: CASSIRAPAQKYSNQPQHF.

The V and J genes are TRBV2 and TRBJ1-1, with D maybe TRBD1 (6 bases). The germline V gene encodes CDR1 SNHLY and CDR2 FYNNEI. The V gene lost 8 bases and the J gene lost 4 bases, with 14 bases spanning the gap. The CDR3 is 13 amino acids. CDR3 amino acids: CASDRISGTEAFF. DNA of the CDR3: TGTGCCAGCGACAGGATCTCAGGCACTGAAGCTTTCTTT.

J is TRBJ2-5 and V is TRBV5-1; 15 nucleotides match TRBD2. Germline CDR1 and CDR2: SGHRS and YFSETQ. CDR3 length equals 16 residues. The trim removed 1 base at V and 6 bases at J, leaving 4 bases unmatched. The CDR3, as DNA: TGCGCCAGCAGCTTGTCCGGACTAGCGGGAGGGCAGACCCAGTACTTC. This sequence encodes CASSLSGLAGGQTQYF. The full variable domain, its missing parts supplied by reference TRBV5-1 and TRBJ2-5, is KAGVTQTPRYLIKTRGQQVTLSCSPISGHRSVSWYQQTPGQGLQFLFEYFSETQRNKGNFPGRFSGRQFSNSRSEMNVSTLELGDSALYLCASSLSGLAGGQTQYFGPGTRLLVL.

This chain links TRBV18 with TRBJ1-5, with 8 bases aligning to TRBD1. Germline CDR1 KGHSH, CDR2 LQKENI. V shed 6 bases and J 2 bases; nucleotides not matched to a gene: 6. The CDR3 has 15 residues. CDR3 loop: CASSPETGGNQPQHF. The CDR3 nucleotides read TGTGCCAGCTCCCCAGAGACAGGGGGCAATCAGCCCCAGCATTTT.

The rearrangement joins TRBV2 to TRBJ1-5; a weak D match, TRBD1 (6 bases). Germline CDR1 reads SNHLY; CDR2 reads FYNNEI. The length of the CDR3 is 14 residues. The V end was cut by 5 bases, the J end by 7 bases, with 15 bases between. CDR3 amino acids: CASSQQQGYQPQHF. The CDR3, as DNA: TGTGCCAGCAGTCAACAACAGGGTTACCAGCCCCAGCATTTT.

The V call is TRBV5-1, the J call TRBJ2-5; 7 nucleotides align to TRBD2. The CDR3 consists of 15 residues. Germline V CDR1 and CDR2: SGHRS, YFSETQ. Germline trimming cut 2 bases from V and 5 bases from J; bases unmatched to any gene: 9. The CDR3 DNA follows: TGCGCCAGCAGCTTCGGACTAGGGGTGGGGGAGACCCAGTACTTC. Translating gives CASSFGLGVGETQYF.

V usage is TRBV19 and J usage is TRBJ2-3, with D perhaps TRBD2 (6 bases). V dropped 10 bases and J dropped 2 bases, with 13 bases sitting between them. Germline CDR1 reads LNHDA; CDR2 reads SQIVND (reference sequence). The CDR3 runs 13 residues. The CDR3 is CATRPGATDTQYF. The CDR3, as DNA: TGTGCCACCCGCCCGGGAGCCACAGATACGCAGTATTTT.

This sequence joins TRBV9 and TRBJ2-3, with 12 nucleotides matching TRBD2. CDR1 SGDLS and CDR2 YYNGEE come from the germline V gene. Trimming cost V 3 bases and J 4 bases; bases outside gene matches: 6. The CDR3 extends over 16 amino acids. CDR3 sequence reads: CASSGLAGDKADTQYF. Here the CDR3 DNA reads TGTGCCAGCAGCGGACTAGCGGGAGATAAGGCAGATACGCAGTATTTT.

This chain joins TRBV28 and TRBJ1-2; 11 bases match TRBD1. CDR1 MDHEN and CDR2 SYDVKM come from the germline V gene. There are 14 residues in the CDR3. J gave up 5 bases and V 7 bases, and 6 bases lay outside the gene matches. This chain's CDR3 is CASNSGTGGYGYTF. CDR3 DNA sequence: TGTGCCAGCAACTCCGGGACAGGGGGTTATGGCTACACCTTC.

The CDR3 nucleotides are TGCAGCGTTGAAGATCCTTGGAGTGAAAAACTGTTTTTT. As protein: CSVEDPWSEKLFF. The V call is TRBV29-1, the J call TRBJ1-4; D call uncertain. The germline V and J ends were trimmed by 0 bases and 7 bases, with 9 bases remaining between them. Germline assignment: CDR1 SQVTM and CDR2 ANQGSEA. The CDR3 runs to 13 residues.

The chain is built from TRBV11-2 and TRBJ2-1; 14 positions agree with TRBD2. Germline CDR1 is SGHAT and CDR2 is FQNNGV. The CDR3 consists of 16 residues. J was trimmed by 8 bases and V by 3 bases; bases with no gene match: 6. The CDR3 DNA reads TGTGCCAGCAGCTTCGGACTAGCGGGAGGAGTGGATGAGCAGTTCTTC. The encoded protein is CASSFGLAGGVDEQFF.

This rearrangement joins TRBV9 to TRBJ2-3, with TRBD2 matching over 9 bases. With 4 bases clipped from V and 6 bases from J, the junction kept 3 bases outside the gene matches. CDR1 is SGDLS, CDR2 YYNGEE, per germline. CDR3 length: 13 amino acids. The CDR3 nucleotides are TGTGCCAGCAGCCCAAGCGGGGGGGATACGCAGTATTTT. Protein product: CASSPSGGDTQYF.

The gene calls are TRBV28 and TRBJ2-7; D might be TRBD1 (5 bases). Germline V gene sequence: CDR1 MDHEN, CDR2 SYDVKM. The CDR3 runs to 15 residues. Between the trimmed V and J ends, which lost 6 bases and 4 bases, there was a span of 19 bases. The CDR3 spells CASSILSGSGYEQYV. The CDR3 DNA reads TGTGCCAGCAGCATCCTATCAGGGTCTGGGTACGAGCAGTACGTC.

Only a few counts were recorded for this clone. The chain links TRBV4-1 to TRBJ1-2, with a weak D call TRBD1 (5 bases). Looked up from germline, CDR1 is MGHRA and CDR2 is YSYEKL. The CDR3 consists of 13 residues. Trimming left V 5 bases short and J 5 bases short, with 12 bases between. CDR3 nucleotide sequence: TGCGCCAGCAGCTCCGAAAGGGGTTATGGCTACACCTTC. It translates to CASSSERGYGYTF.

This rearrangement joins TRBV7-8 to TRBJ2-7, with D perhaps matching TRBD1 or TRBD2 (5 bases each). The CDR3 has 15 amino acids. V was clipped by 1 base and J by 0 bases, with 10 bases between them. Germline values: CDR1 SGHVS, CDR2 FQNEAQ. The CDR3 coding sequence is TGTGCCAGCAGCTTAGGTGGGACGGTCTCCTACGAGCAGTACTTC. It encodes CASSLGGTVSYEQYF.

This clone has more than one count but fewer than ten. This CDR3 is also generated by other DNA sequences in the sample. The V call is TRBV4-2, the J call TRBJ2-2; D might be TRBD1 or TRBD2, each matching 5 bases. Germline CDR1 LGHNA, CDR2 YNFKEQ. There are 16 residues in the CDR3. V lost 0 bases, J lost 1 base, and 9 bases lay in between. CDR3 loop: CASSQEGGGNTGELFF. CDR3 DNA sequence: TGTGCCAGCAGCCAAGAAGGTGGGGGGAACACCGGGGAGCTGTTTTTT.

V usage is TRBV7-2 and J usage is TRBJ2-1; 10 nucleotides line up with TRBD2. V dropped 0 bases and J dropped 0; count of bases not matched to a gene: 5. The CDR3 is made up of 18 amino acids. Germline CDR1 reads SGHTA; CDR2 reads FQGNSA. The CDR3 reads CASSLAPSGSLSYNEQFF. CDR3 DNA: TGTGCCAGCAGCTTAGCGCCTAGCGGGAGTCTCTCCTACAATGAGCAGTTCTTC.

The chain is built from TRBV28 and TRBJ1-3; the D is unclear. Trimming cost V 6 bases and J 3 bases, with 12 bases left between them. Germline V gene lookup returns CDR1 MDHEN and CDR2 SYDVKM. The CDR3 has 14 residues. This CDR3 reads CASSPPGSGNTIYF. Here the CDR3 DNA reads TGTGCCAGCAGCCCCCCGGGGAGTGGAAACACCATATATTTT.

This chain links TRBV19 with TRBJ1-1, with D maybe TRBD1 (6 bases). CDR1 and CDR2 (germline): LNHDA, SQIVND (reference sequence). V dropped 3 bases and J dropped 1 base, with 12 bases sitting between them. This CDR3 has 15 amino acids. CDR3 sequence: CASSIMGGRNTEAFF. CDR3 sequence (DNA): TGTGCCAGTAGTATTATGGGGGGCCGGAACACTGAAGCTTTCTTT.

This chain joins TRBV4-1 and TRBJ2-1; D unresolved. Germline values: CDR1 MGHRA, CDR2 YSYEKL. The CDR3 covers 14 residues. V shed 4 bases and J shed 10 bases, with 17 bases lying between them. The CDR3 protein is CASSPRPNSEEQFF. CDR3 nucleotide sequence: TGCGCCAGCAGCCCCCGTCCGAACTCTGAGGAGCAGTTCTTC.